This T cell receptor beta chain was observed in a study of cytomegalovirus exposure and HLA in healthy donors. The wider study: Out of 150 million to 200 million T cells, an earlier analysis found over 90 million unique TCR beta sequences in total.

It was with 60 Vbeta and 13 Jbeta primers that the PCR ran. Only in-frame clones appear in the TCRdb table, and some are missing; sequencing was by immunoSEQ multiplex PCR. The data hold 150,000 to 200,000 clones, with more than 75% observed a single time. The CDR3 extends over 18 amino acids. Germline V gene data show CDR1 as WNHNN and CDR2 as SYGVQD (reference sequence). Trimming took off 3 bases at V and 1 base at J, with 20 bases between the two ends. The specimen sequenced was PBMCs. The receptor comes from a woman aged 30 to 39 in good health and CMV-seropositive. The chain is built from TRBV10-1 and TRBJ2-3, with TRBD2 as a possible D gene (7 bases). The CDR3 loop is CASSEGVGGGFRTDTQYF. The CDR3 DNA reads TGCGCCAGCAGTGAAGGAGTGGGAGGGGGATTCCGCACAGATACGCAGTATTTT.